Listed below are T cell receptor beta chains from one sample, sequenced in a study of CD8+ T cells in alopecia areata. Only in-frame clones appear in the TCRdb table, and some are missing; sequencing was by immunoSEQ multiplex PCR. The sample lists 150,000 to 200,000 clones; 60% were seen once. This sample comprised CD4+ T cells sorted from blood, obtained at week 24, from a patient treated with tofacitinib. These receptors all come from a human donor with alopecia areata. The CDR3 runs from the conserved cysteine through the conserved F or W. The D gene is left open where the match is weak. Clone size is stated in some rows and not others, as once, few, many or a class when expanded.

cdr3_aa: CASSLWRGGSNEQFF
cdr3_nt: TGTGCCAGCAGCTTATGGCGGGGGGGCTCCAATGAGCAGTTCTTC
j_call: TRBJ2-1
clone_size: .
d_call: TRBD2
v_call: TRBV11-3

cdr3_aa: CASSQADSTEAFF
cdr3_nt: TGCGCCAGCAGCCAAGCTGATAGCACTGAAGCTTTCTTT
j_call: TRBJ1-1
clone_size: .
d_call: .
v_call: TRBV4-3

cdr3_aa: CASSFSGGDTQYF
cdr3_nt: TGCGCCAGCAGCTTTAGCGGGGGAGATACGCAGTATTTT
j_call: TRBJ2-3
clone_size: once
d_call: TRBD2
v_call: TRBV5-1

cdr3_aa: CSVDIDGLYNEQFF
cdr3_nt: TGCAGCGTGGATATCGACGGCCTATACAATGAGCAGTTCTTC
j_call: TRBJ2-1
clone_size: .
d_call: .
v_call: TRBV29-1

cdr3_aa: CASGDRVRGEQFF
cdr3_nt: TGTGCTAGTGGGGACAGGGTCCGTGGTGAGCAGTTCTTC
j_call: TRBJ2-1
clone_size: few
d_call: TRBD1
v_call: TRBV12-5

cdr3_aa: CAWSVHGQLNTEAFF
cdr3_nt: TGTGCCTGGAGTGTCCACGGACAGCTGAACACTGAAGCTTTCTTT
j_call: TRBJ1-1
clone_size: once
d_call: .
v_call: TRBV30

cdr3_aa: CASSPTTGNSPLHF
cdr3_nt: TGTGCCAGCAGTCCAACGACTGGGAATTCACCCCTCCACTTT
j_call: TRBJ1-6
clone_size: .
d_call: .
v_call: TRBV27

cdr3_aa: CASSLGGSNEQFF
cdr3_nt: TGTGCCAGCTCCCTGGGGGGGTCGAATGAGCAGTTCTTC
j_call: TRBJ2-1
clone_size: few
d_call: TRBD2
v_call: TRBV7-3

cdr3_aa: CAWNKGAGNTIYF
cdr3_nt: TGTGCCTGGAATAAGGGAGCCGGAAACACCATATATTTT
j_call: TRBJ1-3
clone_size: once
d_call: .
v_call: TRBV30

cdr3_aa: CASSPRTGDGYTF
cdr3_nt: TGTGCCAGCAGCCCACGGACAGGGGACGGCTACACCTTC
j_call: TRBJ1-2
clone_size: once
d_call: TRBD1
v_call: TRBV14

cdr3_aa: CAWSQGGTGAFF
cdr3_nt: TGTGCCTGGAGTCAAGGAGGGACGGGAGCTTTCTTT
j_call: TRBJ1-1
clone_size: few
d_call: .
v_call: TRBV30

cdr3_aa: CASSPLMMGRGYEQYF
cdr3_nt: TGCGCCAGCAGCCCTTTGATGATGGGGAGGGGATACGAGCAGTACTTC
j_call: TRBJ2-7
clone_size: .
d_call: TRBD2
v_call: TRBV5-1

cdr3_aa: CASSRENTEAFF
cdr3_nt: TGTGCCAGCAGCCGTGAGAACACTGAAGCTTTCTTT
j_call: TRBJ1-1
clone_size: .
d_call: .
v_call: TRBV7-2

cdr3_aa: CASSLANDGYNEQFF
cdr3_nt: TGTGCCAGCAGCTTAGCTAATGACGGGTACAATGAGCAGTTCTTC
j_call: TRBJ2-1
clone_size: few
d_call: .
v_call: TRBV11-3

cdr3_aa: CSSWENTGELFF
cdr3_nt: TGCAGCTCGTGGGAAAATACCGGGGAGCTGTTTTTT
j_call: TRBJ2-2
clone_size: .
d_call: .
v_call: TRBV29-1

cdr3_aa: CASIETTGTRVEQFF
cdr3_nt: TGTGCCAGCATCGAGACGACCGGGACTAGGGTTGAGCAGTTCTTC
j_call: TRBJ2-1
clone_size: few
d_call: TRBD2
v_call: TRBV28

cdr3_aa: CASSLSDEQFF
cdr3_nt: TGTGCCAGCAGTTTATCGGATGAGCAGTTCTTC
j_call: TRBJ2-1
clone_size: .
d_call: .
v_call: TRBV27

cdr3_aa: CSTEGTGLTEAFF
cdr3_nt: TGCAGCACCGAAGGGACAGGGCTGACTGAAGCTTTCTTT
j_call: TRBJ1-1
clone_size: .
d_call: TRBD1
v_call: TRBV29-1

cdr3_aa: CASSRMDTGELFF
cdr3_nt: TGTGCCAGCAGCCGGATGGACACCGGGGAGCTGTTTTTT
j_call: TRBJ2-2
clone_size: few
d_call: .
v_call: TRBV11-2

cdr3_aa: CASSLQTSPFFF
cdr3_nt: TGTGCCAGCAGCCTACAGACTAGTCCCTTTTTCTTC
j_call: TRBJ2-1
clone_size: .
d_call: .
v_call: TRBV7-2

cdr3_aa: CASSQGGAYEQYF
cdr3_nt: TGTGCCAGCAGCCAGGGGGGTGCCTACGAGCAGTACTTC
j_call: TRBJ2-7
clone_size: few
d_call: .
v_call: TRBV6-5

cdr3_aa: CASSSQTESYEQYF
cdr3_nt: TGTGCCAGCAGCTCCCAGACAGAGTCCTACGAGCAGTACTTC
j_call: TRBJ2-7
clone_size: .
d_call: .
v_call: TRBV11-1

cdr3_aa: CASSVEGRLAGVHGEQFF
cdr3_nt: TGTGCCAGCAGCGTAGAAGGAAGACTAGCGGGGGTACATGGGGAGCAGTTCTTC
j_call: TRBJ2-1
clone_size: few
d_call: TRBD2
v_call: TRBV9

cdr3_aa: CSVVRGANTEAFF
cdr3_nt: TGCAGCGTAGTGAGGGGGGCGAACACTGAAGCTTTCTTT
j_call: TRBJ1-1
clone_size: .
d_call: .
v_call: TRBV29-1

cdr3_aa: CAISGRSYEQYF
cdr3_nt: TGTGCCATCAGCGGGCGGTCCTACGAGCAGTACTTC
j_call: TRBJ2-7
clone_size: few
d_call: .
v_call: TRBV10-3

cdr3_aa: CSVLPRLVTEAFF
cdr3_nt: TGCAGCGTCCTACCCAGGCTCGTTACTGAAGCTTTCTTT
j_call: TRBJ1-1
clone_size: .
d_call: .
v_call: TRBV29-1

cdr3_aa: CASSARSAGGRSTQYF
cdr3_nt: TGTGCCAGCAGCGCAAGGTCGGCGGGGGGGCGGAGTACGCAGTATTTT
j_call: TRBJ2-3
clone_size: .
d_call: TRBD2
v_call: TRBV5-6

cdr3_aa: CSAGDSPNYGYTF
cdr3_nt: TGCAGCGCGGGGGACAGCCCTAACTATGGCTACACCTTC
j_call: TRBJ1-2
clone_size: .
d_call: TRBD1
v_call: TRBV29-1

cdr3_aa: CASSQDFDSNQPQHF
cdr3_nt: TGCGCCAGCAGCCAAGATTTCGACAGCAATCAGCCCCAGCATTTT
j_call: TRBJ1-5
clone_size: few
d_call: .
v_call: TRBV4-3

cdr3_aa: CSARPEETQYF
cdr3_nt: TGCAGTGCTCGGCCGGAAGAGACCCAGTACTTC
j_call: TRBJ2-5
clone_size: few
d_call: .
v_call: TRBV20-1

cdr3_aa: CASSYSTGRGSYGYTF
cdr3_nt: TGTGCCAGCAGTTACTCGACAGGGCGGGGGTCCTATGGCTACACCTTC
j_call: TRBJ1-2
clone_size: .
d_call: TRBD1
v_call: TRBV6-5

cdr3_aa: CASRPDNSGNTIYF
cdr3_nt: TGTGCCAGCAGGCCGGACAACTCTGGAAACACCATATATTTT
j_call: TRBJ1-3
clone_size: .
d_call: .
v_call: TRBV2

cdr3_aa: CSVVLDTEAFF
cdr3_nt: TGCAGCGTTGTTCTAGATACTGAAGCTTTCTTT
j_call: TRBJ1-1
clone_size: few
d_call: .
v_call: TRBV29-1

cdr3_aa: CASSEAMANVLTF
cdr3_nt: TGTGCCAGCAGTGAAGCGATGGCCAACGTCCTGACTTTC
j_call: TRBJ2-6
clone_size: .
d_call: .
v_call: TRBV6-1

cdr3_aa: CASSLEGQVQETQYF
cdr3_nt: TGTGCCAGCAGCTTAGAGGGACAGGTCCAAGAGACCCAGTACTTC
j_call: TRBJ2-5
clone_size: .
d_call: TRBD1
v_call: TRBV7-9

cdr3_aa: CASSLGGTYNEQFF
cdr3_nt: TGTGCCAGCAGCTTAGGTGGGACCTACAATGAGCAGTTCTTC
j_call: TRBJ2-1
clone_size: .
d_call: .
v_call: TRBV7-2

cdr3_aa: CASRTGTDMNTEAFF
cdr3_nt: TGTGCCAGCAGAACCGGGACGGATATGAACACTGAAGCTTTCTTT
j_call: TRBJ1-1
clone_size: once
d_call: .
v_call: TRBV6-6

cdr3_aa: CSVLRTGVSAEAFF
cdr3_nt: TGCAGCGTTCTACGGACAGGGGTGAGTGCTGAAGCTTTCTTT
j_call: TRBJ1-1
clone_size: .
d_call: TRBD1
v_call: TRBV29-1

cdr3_aa: CASRGTENTGELFF
cdr3_nt: TGTGCCAGCAGGGGGACAGAGAACACCGGGGAGCTGTTTTTT
j_call: TRBJ2-2
clone_size: .
d_call: TRBD1
v_call: TRBV25-1

cdr3_aa: CASSQERAIYNEQFF
cdr3_nt: TGCGCCAGCAGCCAAGAAAGAGCTATTTACAATGAGCAGTTCTTC
j_call: TRBJ2-1
clone_size: .
d_call: .
v_call: TRBV4-1

cdr3_aa: CASSQGTGRNQPQHF
cdr3_nt: TGCGCCAGCAGCCAAGGGACAGGGAGAAACCAGCCCCAGCATTTT
j_call: TRBJ1-5
clone_size: .
d_call: TRBD1
v_call: TRBV4-3

cdr3_aa: CASSRDGNYGYTF
cdr3_nt: TGTGCCAGTAGCAGGGATGGTAACTATGGCTACACCTTC
j_call: TRBJ1-2
clone_size: .
d_call: .
v_call: TRBV19

cdr3_aa: CASRDGNSYEQYF
cdr3_nt: TGTGCCAGCAGGGACGGGAATTCATACGAGCAGTACTTC
j_call: TRBJ2-7
clone_size: .
d_call: .
v_call: TRBV25-1

cdr3_aa: CASTQSTDTQYF
cdr3_nt: TGTGCCAGCACTCAGAGCACAGATACGCAGTATTTT
j_call: TRBJ2-3
clone_size: .
d_call: .
v_call: TRBV2

cdr3_aa: CASSVGLGRSTSNSPLHF
cdr3_nt: TGTGCCAGCAGCGTAGGATTGGGCAGGTCAACTTCAAATTCACCCCTCCACTTT
j_call: TRBJ1-6
clone_size: .
d_call: .
v_call: TRBV9

cdr3_aa: CASMGSHRVYEQYF
cdr3_nt: TGTGCCAGCATGGGATCACACAGGGTTTACGAGCAGTACTTC
j_call: TRBJ2-7
clone_size: .
d_call: .
v_call: TRBV6-1

cdr3_aa: CAWSLIGGSGNTIYF
cdr3_nt: TGTGCCTGGAGTTTAATAGGGGGCTCTGGAAACACCATATATTTT
j_call: TRBJ1-3
clone_size: .
d_call: .
v_call: TRBV30

cdr3_aa: CSGRLGGETQYF
cdr3_nt: TGCAGCGGGAGACTGGGGGGAGAGACCCAGTACTTC
j_call: TRBJ2-5
clone_size: .
d_call: .
v_call: TRBV29-1

cdr3_aa: CASSQSSGRRSQTEAFF
cdr3_nt: TGCGCCAGCAGTCAATCTTCGGGACGGAGGAGCCAAACTGAAGCTTTCTTT
j_call: TRBJ1-1
clone_size: few
d_call: .
v_call: TRBV23-1

cdr3_aa: CASSLSPRQGTDYGYTF
cdr3_nt: TGTGCCAGCAGCTTAAGTCCAAGACAGGGCACGGACTATGGCTACACCTTC
j_call: TRBJ1-2
clone_size: .
d_call: TRBD1
v_call: TRBV7-2

cdr3_aa: CASSSKRVQGSGGYTF
cdr3_nt: TGTGCCAGCAGCTCAAAAAGGGTTCAGGGGAGCGGCGGCTACACCTTC
j_call: TRBJ1-2
clone_size: .
d_call: .
v_call: TRBV21-1